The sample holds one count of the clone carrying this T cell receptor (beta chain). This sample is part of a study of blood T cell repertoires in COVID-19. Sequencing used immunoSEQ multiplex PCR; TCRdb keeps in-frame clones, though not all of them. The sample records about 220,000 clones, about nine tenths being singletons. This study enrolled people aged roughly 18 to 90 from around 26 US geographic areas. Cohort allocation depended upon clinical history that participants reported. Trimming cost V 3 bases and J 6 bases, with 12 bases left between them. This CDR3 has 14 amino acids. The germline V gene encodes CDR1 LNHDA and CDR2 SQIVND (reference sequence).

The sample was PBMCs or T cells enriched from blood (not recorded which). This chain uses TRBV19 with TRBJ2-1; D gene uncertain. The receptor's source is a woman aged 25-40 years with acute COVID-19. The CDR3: CASSIHFPRNEQFF. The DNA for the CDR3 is TGTGCCAGTAGTATCCACTTCCCCCGCAATGAGCAGTTCTTC.